A selection of T cell receptor beta chains follows, all from one sample in a study of regulatory T cells in long-lasting Graves disease. In TCRdb, the multiplex PCR reads were re-called with MiXCR into one record per CDR3 protein. Here the sample spans about half a million distinct CDR3 sequences, around 12% being singletons. This sample also appeared in a second study, on T cells in Graves' hyperthyroidism and ophthalmopathy.

Sequences were derived from peripheral blood mononuclear cells (PBMCs), sampled at new diagnosis, from a patient treated with antithyroid drugs. These receptor sequences come from a woman aged 30 to 39 with Graves disease. Both conserved end residues are part of each CDR3. D genes are given only for firm matches. Rows give clone size only sometimes, using once, few, many, or a class for an expanded clone.

D,J,size,V,CDR3,DNA
TRBD2,TRBJ2-1,few,TRBV6-1,CASSGRASGRAYNEQFF,TGTGCCAGCAGTGGGAGGGCTAGCGGGAGGGCCTACAATGAGCAGTTCTTC
NA,TRBJ1-2,many,TRBV7-2,CASGQGYGYTF,TGTGCCAGCGGCCAGGGATATGGCTACACCTTC
NA,TRBJ2-1,NA,TRBV20-1,CSARAPGDEQFF,TGCAGTGCTAGAGCGCCTGGCGATGAGCAGTTCTTC
TRBD1,TRBJ2-5,many,TRBV12-3/TRBV12-4,CASSLFDFQDRGSETQYF,TGTGCCAGCAGTTTGTTCGATTTCCAGGACAGGGGTTCAGAGACCCAGTACTTC
NA,TRBJ2-5,many,TRBV27,CASSLEGGWQETQYF,TGTGCCAGCAGTTTAGAGGGAGGTTGGCAAGAGACCCAGTACTTC
NA,TRBJ2-4,NA,TRBV20-1,CSASSRNVGGGKNIQYF,TGCAGTGCTAGTTCCCGGAACGTCGGGGGAGGCAAAAACATTCAGTACTTC
TRBD1,TRBJ2-3,few,TRBV19,CASSNYRGNTDTQYF,TGTGCCAGTAGTAATTACAGGGGCAACACAGATACGCAGTATTTT
NA,TRBJ2-2,many,TRBV28,CASRGRANTGELFF,TGTGCCAGCAGAGGCAGAGCGAACACCGGGGAGCTGTTTTTT
TRBD1,TRBJ2-5,many,TRBV20-1,CSARGTGVVETQYF,TGCAGTGCTAGAGGGACAGGGGTAGTAGAGACCCAGTACTTC
NA,TRBJ1-1,many,TRBV20-1,CSARVLTEAFF,TGCAGTGCTAGGGTTCTCACTGAAGCTTTCTTT
NA,TRBJ2-5,many,TRBV7-2,CASSLGWAETQYF,TGTGCCAGCAGCTTAGGATGGGCAGAGACCCAGTACTTC
TRBD1,TRBJ2-7,many,TRBV2,CASRPRGSGLYEQYF,TGTGCCAGCAGGCCCAGGGGGTCCGGGCTCTACGAGCAGTACTTC
NA,TRBJ1-2,many,TRBV6-2/TRBV6-3,CASRRDWRDGYTF,TGTGCCAGCAGACGGGACTGGAGGGATGGCTACACCTTC
TRBD1,TRBJ1-4,many,TRBV7-2,CASSLERGTGDEKLFF,TGTGCCAGCAGCTTAGAAAGGGGGACAGGGGATGAAAAACTGTTTTTT
NA,TRBJ1-5,many,TRBV6-4,CASSEHRAQPQHF,TGTGCCAGCAGTGAACACAGGGCTCAGCCCCAGCATTTT
NA,TRBJ1-1,many,TRBV11-2,CASSEYNTEAFF,TGTGCCAGCAGCGAATACAACACTGAAGCTTTCTTT
NA,TRBJ2-1,NA,TRBV7-2,CASSTRDPRKEQFF,TGTGCCAGCAGCACGCGGGACCCCAGGAAGGAGCAGTTCTTC
NA,TRBJ1-5,few,TRBV28,CASSEVAWQPQHF,TGTGCCAGCAGCGAGGTAGCGTGGCAGCCCCAGCATTTT
NA,TRBJ2-7,many,TRBV7-9,CASSGYSGTPKLYEQYF,TGTGCCAGCAGCGGTTACTCCGGGACACCAAAACTCTACGAGCAGTACTTC
NA,TRBJ1-4,many,TRBV7-9,CASSPAGRKDEKLFF,TGTGCCAGCAGCCCCGCAGGGAGAAAGGATGAAAAACTGTTTTTT
NA,TRBJ2-1,NA,TRBV7-2,CASSLAAALRNEQFF,TGTGCCAGCAGCTTGGCGGCTGCTCTCCGCAATGAGCAGTTCTTC
TRBD1,TRBJ1-2,NA,TRBV18,CASSPSRDRGLGGYTF,TGTGCCAGCTCACCCTCAAGAGACAGGGGGCTTGGTGGCTACACCTTC
TRBD1,TRBJ1-1,many,TRBV12-3/TRBV12-4,CASTNPGQGRTEAFF,TGTGCCAGCACTAATCCGGGACAGGGAAGGACTGAAGCTTTCTTT
TRBD2,TRBJ2-2,many,TRBV6-5,CASSYSRGRARNGELFF,TGTGCCAGCAGTTACTCTCGCGGGAGGGCTCGTAACGGGGAGCTGTTTTTT
TRBD1,TRBJ2-5,NA,TRBV2,CASHAGTGKETQYF,TGTGCCAGTCACGCGGGGACAGGGAAAGAGACCCAGTACTTC
TRBD1,TRBJ2-6,NA,TRBV27,CASSRPSGTGVPYVLTF,TGTGCCAGCAGTCGGCCCTCCGGGACAGGGGTCCCCTACGTCCTGACTTTC
NA,TRBJ2-7,NA,TRBV20-1,CSARVGFGTNYEQYF,TGCAGTGCTAGAGTAGGGTTCGGCACGAACTACGAGCAGTACTTC
NA,TRBJ2-1,many,TRBV11-2,CASSLEGRYNEQFF,TGTGCCAGCAGCTTAGAAGGGAGGTACAATGAGCAGTTCTTC
TRBD1,TRBJ1-1,few,TRBV24-1,CATSDGWTVGDSRGRDNTEAFF,TGTGCCACCAGTGACGGATGGACGGTGGGCGATAGCAGGGGGCGAGATAACACTGAAGCTTTCTTT
NA,TRBJ2-3,many,TRBV7-8,CASYALTDTQYF,TGTGCCAGCTACGCGCTAACAGATACGCAGTATTTT
NA,TRBJ2-7,many,TRBV30,CAWSAWDFYEQYF,TGTGCCTGGAGTGCATGGGACTTCTACGAGCAGTACTTC
TRBD2,TRBJ2-1,many,TRBV13,CASSHRSGRWNEQFF,TGTGCCAGCAGCCATCGTAGCGGGAGATGGAATGAGCAGTTCTTC
TRBD2,TRBJ2-2,NA,TRBV6-5,CASSLEGGPGTGELFF,TGTGCCAGCAGTTTGGAGGGAGGGCCCGGCACCGGGGAGCTGTTTTTT
TRBD2,TRBJ2-1,NA,TRBV19,CASSMMYLAGLEEQFF,TGTGCCAGTAGTATGATGTACCTAGCGGGATTGGAGGAGCAGTTCTTC
NA,TRBJ2-5,many,TRBV12-3/TRBV12-4,CASSLSGFETQYF,TGTGCCAGCAGTTTATCAGGGTTTGAGACCCAGTACTTC
NA,TRBJ1-3,many,TRBV2,CASSDGPVKDF,TGTGCCAGCAGTGACGGTCCAGTAAAAGATTTT
NA,TRBJ1-2,many,TRBV11-2,CASSRTASAGYGYTF,TGTGCCAGCAGCCGGACAGCCTCGGCGGGCTATGGCTACACCTTC
NA,TRBJ2-7,NA,TRBV4-2,CASSQTGPSYEQYF,TGTGCCAGCAGCCAGACCGGGCCCTCCTACGAGCAGTACTTC
NA,TRBJ2-3,few,TRBV29-1,CSVSTGFADTQYF,TGCAGCGTTTCCACAGGGTTTGCAGATACGCAGTATTTT
NA,TRBJ2-3,many,TRBV10-3,CAISEVGPRDTQYF,TGTGCCATCAGTGAGGTGGGACCCCGGGATACGCAGTATTTT
NA,TRBJ1-2,many,TRBV7-3,CASSLGTGITGGYTF,TGTGCCAGCAGCCTAGGTACAGGGATTACCGGCGGCTACACCTTC
NA,TRBJ2-5,NA,TRBV9,CASSVDGRGETQYF,TGTGCCAGCAGCGTAGATGGTAGGGGAGAGACCCAGTACTTC
TRBD1,TRBJ2-3,many,TRBV7-6,CASSPRQGGPDTQYF,TGTGCCAGCAGCCCGCGACAGGGGGGTCCCGATACGCAGTATTTT